Listed here are 25 T cell receptor beta chains from one sample, sequenced in a study of a mutant IDH1 vaccine in newly diagnosed glioma. Method: immunoSEQ multiplex PCR; TCRdb's copy keeps in-frame clones and lacks some. The table includes roughly 120,000 clones, around 80% detected once. Stated time point: week 11, during vaccination. Every vaccine dose comprised 300 ug of mutant IDH1 20-mer peptide plus topical imiquimod. These receptors are not linked to any known antigen. The sample here was PBMCs, taken from a glioma patient whose treatment included an IDH1 peptide vaccine. The receptors originated from a man aged 40-49 years with glioma.

The chain has TRBV11-2 and TRBJ2-5; D is ambiguous. Trimming removed 5 bases from V and 5 bases from J, with 6 bases in between. This CDR3 region has 11 residues. The germline CDR1 and CDR2 sequences are SGHAT and FQNNGV. CDR3 sequence reads: CASSTRETQYF. CDR3 DNA sequence: TGTGCCAGCAGCACGCGGGAGACCCAGTACTTC. Full variable domain (rest looked up from reference TRBV11-2 and TRBJ2-5): EAGVAQSPRYKIIEKRQSVAFWCNPISGHATLYWYQQILGQGPKLLIQFQNNGVVDDSQLPKDRFSAERLKGVDSTLKIQPAKLEDSAVYLCASSTRETQYFGPGTRLLVL.

J is TRBJ2-5 and V is TRBV2; 7 nucleotides align to TRBD1. V lost 3 bases, J lost 2 bases, and 3 bases stayed unmatched. There are 14 residues in the CDR3. CDR1 SNHLY and CDR2 FYNNEI come from the germline V gene. The DNA of the CDR3 is TGTGCCAGCAGTGACCCGGGACAGCAAGAGACCCAGTACTTC. Its protein product is CASSDPGQQETQYF.

The chain carries TRBV5-5 and TRBJ2-3; 7 bases match TRBD1. With 3 bases clipped from V and 0 bases from J, the junction kept 4 bases outside the gene matches. Germline V lookup: CDR1 SGHKS, CDR2 YYEKEE (reference sequence). The CDR3 is made up of 15 amino acids. The CDR3 is CASSSGTVSTDTQYF. Written as DNA, the CDR3 is TGTGCCAGCAGCTCCGGGACAGTTAGCACAGATACGCAGTATTTT. The variable domain in full, with the rest retrieved from reference TRBV5-5 and TRBJ2-3, is DAGVTQSPTHLIKTRGQQVTLRCSPISGHKSVSWYQQVLGQGPQFIFQYYEKEERGRGNFPDRFSARQFPNYSSELNVNALLLGDSALYLCASSSGTVSTDTQYFGPGTRLTVL.

CDR3 coding DNA: TGTGCCAGCACCGCCAGGGTGAATGAGCAGTTCTTC. It encodes CASTARVNEQFF. This chain links TRBV7-2 with TRBJ2-1; a possible D gene is TRBD1 (5 bases). The CDR3 loop spans 12 amino acids. Trimming took off 7 bases at V and 7 bases at J, with 11 bases between the two ends. Germline values: CDR1 SGHTA, CDR2 FQGNSA.

The genes are TRBV10-3 and TRBJ2-1; possibly TRBD2 for D (5 bases). Trimming left V 4 bases short and J 0 bases short, with 13 bases between. CDR3 size: 16 residues. Germline V gives CDR1 ENHRY, CDR2 SYGVKD. CDR3 region: CAISATKESSYNEQFF. The CDR3 DNA sequence: TGTGCCATCAGTGCGACTAAAGAAAGCTCCTACAATGAGCAGTTCTTC.

This chain joins TRBV6-4 and TRBJ1-6; 11 bases line up with TRBD1. The CDR3 consists of 14 residues. Per germline, CDR1 MRHNA and CDR2 SNTAGT. V lost 2 bases and J lost 10; bases outside the gene matches: 1. CDR3 region: CASSDGTGGSPLHF. CDR3 nucleotide sequence: TGTGCCAGCAGTGACGGGACAGGGGGGTCACCCCTCCACTTT.

CDR3 DNA: TGTGCCAGCAGCGTAACGGGCGAAAGGCAGTTCTTC. This codes for CASSVTGERQFF. This rearrangement joins TRBV9 to TRBJ2-1; unclear D gene. Trimming took 1 base from V and 12 from J, leaving 11 bases between them. This CDR3 region has 12 residues. Germline-derived CDR1 and CDR2 are SGDLS and YYNGEE.

This rearrangement joins TRBV7-9 to TRBJ2-2; tentatively, D is TRBD2 (5 bases). CDR3 length equals 15 residues. Per germline, CDR1 SEHNR and CDR2 FQNEAQ (reference sequence). V was trimmed by 0 bases and J by 0 bases, leaving 5 bases between them. This CDR3 reads CASSLAGANTGELFF. The DNA of the CDR3 is TGTGCCAGCAGCTTAGCGGGAGCGAACACCGGGGAGCTGTTTTTT.

This clone has just a few counts. The chain joins TRBV30 to TRBJ2-6; D unclear. Germline lookup yields CDR1 GTSNPN and CDR2 SVGIG (reference sequence). The V and J ends lost 0 bases and 1 base respectively, with 4 bases between them. The length of the CDR3 is 14 residues. DNA of the CDR3: TGTGCCTGGAGTGTTGAGTCTGGGGCCAACGTCCTGACTTTC. This gives the protein CAWSVESGANVLTF.

V gene TRBV18 combines with J gene TRBJ2-7, with TRBD1 matching over 7 bases. After removal of 1 base from V and 4 bases from J, the junction contained 7 bases not matched to a gene. The CDR3 spans 15 residues. Germline V gene sequence: CDR1 KGHSH, CDR2 LQKENI. The chain's CDR3 is CASSPREGGWYEQYF. The DNA for the CDR3 is TGTGCCAGCTCACCACGAGAAGGGGGCTGGTACGAGCAGTACTTC.

The chain combines TRBV11-2 with TRBJ2-7, with a possible D match to TRBD1 (5 bases). The V gene's germline CDR1 is SGHAT and CDR2 FQNNGV. The CDR3 is 15 amino acids. The V end was cut by 0 bases, the J end by 5 bases, with 14 bases between. For the CDR3, the DNA is TGTGCCAGCAGCTTAGAACCCAGGGTGTACAACGAGCAGTACTTC. The encoded protein is CASSLEPRVYNEQYF.

This sequence joins TRBV4-3 and TRBJ2-7; D is undetermined. The V end lost 1 base, the J end lost 4 bases, and 8 bases lay between the germline ends. This CDR3 contains 13 residues. Per the germline V gene, CDR1 is LGHNA and CDR2 is YSLEER. For the CDR3, the DNA is TGCGCCAGCAGCCAAGTCGAAACATACGAGCAGTACTTC. It specifies CASSQVETYEQYF.

CDR3 residues: CASSLGVSNTGELFF. CDR3 sequence (DNA): TGCGCCAGCAGCTTAGGCGTGTCGAACACCGGGGAGCTGTTTTTT. The genes are TRBV5-1 and TRBJ2-2, with D unresolved. The CDR3 runs 15 residues. The V and J ends lost 2 bases and 0 bases respectively, with 8 bases between them. Germline CDR1 reads SGHRS; CDR2 reads YFSETQ.

The genes are TRBV19 and TRBJ2-5; 8 nucleotides match TRBD1. V shed 4 bases and J 4 bases; nucleotides not matched to a gene: 5. This CDR3 is built from 14 residues. CDR1 is LNHDA and CDR2 is SQIVND in the germline V gene (reference sequence). DNA for the CDR3: TGTGCCAGTAGTACGGGACAGGTGGGAGAGACCCAGTACTTC. It encodes CASSTGQVGETQYF.

The chain recombines TRBV7-3 with TRBJ2-1, with 8 bases lining up with TRBD2. With V trimmed by 5 bases and J by 4 bases, 10 bases remained unmatched. CDR1 and CDR2 (germline): SGHTA, FQGTGA. The CDR3 consists of 16 residues. Here the CDR3 reads CASSLKPGLEYNEQFF. CDR3 sequence (DNA): TGTGCCAGCAGCCTTAAGCCGGGACTAGAGTACAATGAGCAGTTCTTC.

V usage is TRBV5-1 and J usage is TRBJ1-1, with no clear D. The V gene's germline CDR1 is SGHRS and CDR2 YFSETQ. The CDR3 sequence is 13 residues long. The ends were cut back, 1 base at V and 0 bases at J, with 4 bases in the middle. The CDR3 sequence: CASSLRVNTEAFF. DNA for the CDR3: TGCGCCAGCAGCTTGAGGGTGAACACTGAAGCTTTCTTT.

V gene TRBV19 combines with J gene TRBJ2-3; weak D call: TRBD2 (6 bases). Looked up from germline, CDR1 is LNHDA and CDR2 is SQIVND (reference sequence). This CDR3 comprises 13 residues. V lost 3 bases to trimming and J lost 9 bases, with 13 bases between them. CDR3 amino acids: CASSITSRDTQYF. The CDR3 DNA reads TGTGCCAGTAGTATCACTTCGCGGGACACGCAGTATTTT.

The V call is TRBV28, the J call TRBJ2-7, with 10 bases that match TRBD1. The CDR3 extends over 14 amino acids. The V and J ends lost 8 bases and 7 bases, in that order; junction bases with no gene match: 11. CDR1 MDHEN and CDR2 SYDVKM come from the germline V gene. This CDR3 reads CASARTGGLEEQYF. In DNA form, the CDR3 reads TGTGCCAGCGCTAGGACAGGGGGGCTAGAGGAGCAGTACTTC.

The chain combines TRBV7-8 with TRBJ2-2; 10 nucleotides align to TRBD2. CDR3 length: 17 residues. The V gene's germline CDR1 is SGHVS and CDR2 FQNEAQ. Germline trimming cut 2 bases from V and 3 bases from J; bases unmatched to any gene: 6. CDR3 nucleotide sequence: TGTGCCAGCAGCTTATTCAGCGGGGGGGCGTACACCGGGGAGCTGTTTTTT. It specifies CASSLFSGGAYTGELFF.

V is TRBV10-3 and J is TRBJ1-2, with 10 nucleotides matching TRBD1. The CDR3 spans 12 residues. V dropped 10 bases and J dropped 6; count of bases not matched to a gene: 5. Germline lookup yields CDR1 ENHRY and CDR2 SYGVKD. In DNA form, the CDR3 reads TGTGCCACCTGGGACAGGGGTAATGGCTACACCTTC. This codes for CATWDRGNGYTF.

V usage is TRBV11-1 and J usage is TRBJ1-2; 10 bases agree with TRBD1. CDR3 length equals 13 residues. The V and J ends lost 5 bases and 8 bases, in that order; junction bases with no gene match: 5. In germline, CDR1 is SGHAT, CDR2 FQDESV (reference sequence). CDR3: CASSQGTGDGYTF. The CDR3 DNA reads TGTGCCAGCAGCCAGGGGACAGGGGACGGCTACACCTTC.

The chain is built from TRBV6-1 and TRBJ2-3; TRBD1 or TRBD2 may be the D gene (6 bases each). CDR1 and CDR2 from the germline V gene are MNHNS and SASEGT. CDR3 length equals 15 residues. V gave up 0 bases and J gave up 3 bases, with 10 bases separating them. The CDR3 region is CASSEAGGGTDTQYF. The CDR3 DNA follows: TGTGCCAGCAGTGAAGCTGGAGGGGGAACAGATACGCAGTATTTT.

V gene TRBV11-2 combines with J gene TRBJ1-2; 7 bases fit TRBD1. In germline, CDR1 is SGHAT, CDR2 FQNNGV. This CDR3 is built from 15 residues. V lost 5 bases, J lost 6 bases, and 12 bases stayed unmatched. CDR3 nucleotide sequence: TGTGCCAGCAGCGGACAGGTTTATCATCTCAATGGCTACACCTTC. As protein: CASSGQVYHLNGYTF.

This clone was observed a few times. The chain carries TRBV10-3 and TRBJ1-5; 9 positions agree with TRBD1. Germline V gene lookup returns CDR1 ENHRY and CDR2 SYGVKD. CDR3 length equals 17 residues. Trimming took 6 bases from V and 0 from J; bases not matched to a gene: 9. The CDR3 protein is CAISRDRDIYSNQPQHF. DNA for the CDR3: TGTGCCATCAGCAGGGACAGGGATATCTATAGCAATCAGCCCCAGCATTTT.

The CDR3 DNA follows: TGCAGCGTTGCGCCAGCGGGAGTTGATGAGACCCAGTACTTC. As protein: CSVAPAGVDETQYF. This chain connects TRBV29-1 to TRBJ2-5; 8 nucleotides agree with TRBD2. Per germline, CDR1 SQVTM and CDR2 ANQGSEA. V dropped 4 bases and J dropped 5; count of bases not matched to a gene: 9. The CDR3 is made up of 14 amino acids.